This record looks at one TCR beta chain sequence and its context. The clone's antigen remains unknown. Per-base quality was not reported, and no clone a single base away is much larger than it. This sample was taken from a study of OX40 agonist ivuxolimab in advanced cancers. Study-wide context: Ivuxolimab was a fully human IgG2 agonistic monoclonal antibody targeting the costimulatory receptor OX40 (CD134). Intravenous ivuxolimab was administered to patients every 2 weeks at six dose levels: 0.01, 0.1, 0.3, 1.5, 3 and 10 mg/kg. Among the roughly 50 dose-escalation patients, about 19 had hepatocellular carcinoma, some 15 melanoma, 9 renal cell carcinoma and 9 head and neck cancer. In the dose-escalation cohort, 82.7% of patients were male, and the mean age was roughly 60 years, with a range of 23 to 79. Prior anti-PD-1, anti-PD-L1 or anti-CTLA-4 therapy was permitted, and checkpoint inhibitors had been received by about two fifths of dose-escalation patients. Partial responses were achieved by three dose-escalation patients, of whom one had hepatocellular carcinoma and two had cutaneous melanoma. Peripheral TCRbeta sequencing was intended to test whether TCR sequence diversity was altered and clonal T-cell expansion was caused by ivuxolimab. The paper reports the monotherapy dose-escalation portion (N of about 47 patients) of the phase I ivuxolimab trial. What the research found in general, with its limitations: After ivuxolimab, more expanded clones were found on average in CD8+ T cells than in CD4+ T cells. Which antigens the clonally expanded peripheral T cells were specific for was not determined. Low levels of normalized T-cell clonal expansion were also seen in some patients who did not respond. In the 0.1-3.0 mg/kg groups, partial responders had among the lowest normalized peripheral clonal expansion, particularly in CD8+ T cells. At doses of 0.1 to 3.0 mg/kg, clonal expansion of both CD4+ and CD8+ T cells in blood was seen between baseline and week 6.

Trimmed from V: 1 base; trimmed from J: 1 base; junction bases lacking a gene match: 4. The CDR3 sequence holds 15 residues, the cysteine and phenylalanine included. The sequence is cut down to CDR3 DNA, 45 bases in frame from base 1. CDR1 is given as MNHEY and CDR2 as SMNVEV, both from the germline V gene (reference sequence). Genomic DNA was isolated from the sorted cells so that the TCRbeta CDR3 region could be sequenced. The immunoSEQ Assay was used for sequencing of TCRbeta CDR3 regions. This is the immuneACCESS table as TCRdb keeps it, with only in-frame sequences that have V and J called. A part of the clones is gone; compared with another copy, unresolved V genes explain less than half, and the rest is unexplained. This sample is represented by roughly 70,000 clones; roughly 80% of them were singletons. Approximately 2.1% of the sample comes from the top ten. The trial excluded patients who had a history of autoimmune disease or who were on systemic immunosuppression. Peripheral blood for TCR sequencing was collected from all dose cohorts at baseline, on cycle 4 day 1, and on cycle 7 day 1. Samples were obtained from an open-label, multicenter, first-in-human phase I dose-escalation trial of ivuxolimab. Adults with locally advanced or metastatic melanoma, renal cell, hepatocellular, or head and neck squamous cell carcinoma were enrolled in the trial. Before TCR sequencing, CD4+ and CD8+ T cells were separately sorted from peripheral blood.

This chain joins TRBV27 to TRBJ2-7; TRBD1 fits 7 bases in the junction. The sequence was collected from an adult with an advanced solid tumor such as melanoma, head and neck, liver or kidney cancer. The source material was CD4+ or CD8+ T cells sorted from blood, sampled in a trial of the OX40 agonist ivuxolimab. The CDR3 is CASSLLNRGSYEQYF. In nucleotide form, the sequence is TGTGCCAGCAGTTTATTGAACAGGGGTTCCTACGAGCAGTACTTC.